This section outlines one T cell receptor beta chain sequence together with its context. Sequenced by immunoSEQ multiplex PCR; TCRdb stores in-frame clones only, minus some. The sample holds about 46,000 clones, roughly 90% seen once. This sample is drawn from a study of T cell changes during pregnancy in multiple sclerosis. Trimming removed 3 bases from V and 1 base from J; junction bases left unmatched: 12. Germline loops: CDR1 SGDLS, CDR2 YYNGEE. The CDR3 is 18 residues long. This TCR was recovered from a female donor with multiple sclerosis, enrolled in a pregnancy study. Sample: CD8+ T cells from peripheral blood mononuclear cells, taken in the second trimester of pregnancy. The chain recombines TRBV9 with TRBJ1-1; 10 bases map to TRBD1. In nucleotides, the CDR3 is TGTGCCAGCAGCGGCACCGGGACAGGGGTTCTTCGGAACACTGAAGCTTTCTTT. It translates to CASSGTGTGVLRNTEAFF.